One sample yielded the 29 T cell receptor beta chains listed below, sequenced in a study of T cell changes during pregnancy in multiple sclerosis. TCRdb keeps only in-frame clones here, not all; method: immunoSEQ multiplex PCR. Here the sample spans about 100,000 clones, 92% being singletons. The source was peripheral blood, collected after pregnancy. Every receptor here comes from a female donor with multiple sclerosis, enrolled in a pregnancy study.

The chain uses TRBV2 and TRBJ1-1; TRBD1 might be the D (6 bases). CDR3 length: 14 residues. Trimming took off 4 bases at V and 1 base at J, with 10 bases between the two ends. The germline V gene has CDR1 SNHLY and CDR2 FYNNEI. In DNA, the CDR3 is TGTGCCAGCAGTGGTGGCAGGGGGAACACTGAAGCTTTCTTT. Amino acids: CASSGGRGNTEAFF.

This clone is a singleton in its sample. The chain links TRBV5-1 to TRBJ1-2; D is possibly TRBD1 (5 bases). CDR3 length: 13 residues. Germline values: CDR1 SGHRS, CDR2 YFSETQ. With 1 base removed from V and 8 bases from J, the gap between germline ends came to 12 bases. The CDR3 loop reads CASSLSGPLGYTF. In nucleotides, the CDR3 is TGCGCCAGCAGCTTGTCAGGGCCTCTCGGCTACACCTTC.

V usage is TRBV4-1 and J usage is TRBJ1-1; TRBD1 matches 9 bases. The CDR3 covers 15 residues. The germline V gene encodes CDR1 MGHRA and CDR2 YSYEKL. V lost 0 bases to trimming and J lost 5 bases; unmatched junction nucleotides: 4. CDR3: CASSQDDRGWTEAFF. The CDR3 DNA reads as TGCGCCAGCAGCCAAGACGACAGGGGGTGGACTGAAGCTTTCTTT.

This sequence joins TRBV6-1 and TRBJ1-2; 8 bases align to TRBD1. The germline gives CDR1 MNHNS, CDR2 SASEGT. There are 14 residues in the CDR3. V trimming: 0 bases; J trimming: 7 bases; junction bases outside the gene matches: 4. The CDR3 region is CASSEADRGRGYTF. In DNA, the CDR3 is TGTGCCAGCAGTGAAGCCGACAGGGGTCGTGGCTACACCTTC.

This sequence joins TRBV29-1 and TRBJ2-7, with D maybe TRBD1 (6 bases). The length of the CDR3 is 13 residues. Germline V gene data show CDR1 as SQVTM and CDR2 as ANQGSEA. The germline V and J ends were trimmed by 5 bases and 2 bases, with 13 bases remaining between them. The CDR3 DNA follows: TGCAGCGTTAAAGGGACATTTACCTACGAGCAGTACTTC. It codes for CSVKGTFTYEQYF.

The DNA for the CDR3 is TGCGCCAGCAGCCAAGATGGTCTAGCGGGGGGTAATGAGCAGTTCTTC. Amino acids: CASSQDGLAGGNEQFF. The V and J genes are TRBV4-3 and TRBJ2-1; 11 nucleotides match TRBD2. The ends lost 0 bases at V and 7 bases at J; junction bases unmatched: 5. This CDR3 spans 16 amino acids. Germline V gene data show CDR1 as LGHNA and CDR2 as YSLEER.

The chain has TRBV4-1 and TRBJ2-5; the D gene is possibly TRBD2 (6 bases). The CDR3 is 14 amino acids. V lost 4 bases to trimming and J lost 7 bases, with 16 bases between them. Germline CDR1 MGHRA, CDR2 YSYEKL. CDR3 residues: CASSLSEGIGTQYF. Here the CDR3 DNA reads TGCGCCAGCAGCCTCTCGGAGGGTATAGGGACCCAGTACTTC.

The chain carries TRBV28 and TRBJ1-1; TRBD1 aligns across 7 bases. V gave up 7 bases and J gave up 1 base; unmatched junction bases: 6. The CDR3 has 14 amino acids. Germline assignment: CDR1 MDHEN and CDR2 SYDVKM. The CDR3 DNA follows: TGTGCCAGCACTTCGACAGGGAGGAACACTGAAGCTTTCTTT. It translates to CASTSTGRNTEAFF.

The CDR3 DNA sequence: TGTGCCAGCAGTTTAGCAGGTTACGAGCAGTACTTC. It encodes CASSLAGYEQYF. This rearrangement joins TRBV28 to TRBJ2-7, with no clear D. Per the germline V gene, CDR1 is MDHEN and CDR2 is SYDVKM. The CDR3 extends over 12 amino acids. V was trimmed by 2 bases and J by 4 bases, leaving 6 bases between them.

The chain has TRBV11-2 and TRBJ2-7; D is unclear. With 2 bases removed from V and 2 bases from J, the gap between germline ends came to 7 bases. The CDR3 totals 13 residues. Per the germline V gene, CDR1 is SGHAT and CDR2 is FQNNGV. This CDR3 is CASSLRYTYEQYF. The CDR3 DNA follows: TGTGCCAGCAGCTTACGGTATACCTACGAGCAGTACTTC.

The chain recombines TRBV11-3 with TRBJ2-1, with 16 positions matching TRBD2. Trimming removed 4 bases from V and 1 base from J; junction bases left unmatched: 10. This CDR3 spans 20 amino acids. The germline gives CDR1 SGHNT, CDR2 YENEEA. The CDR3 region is CASSSGVPGLAGGSYNEQFF. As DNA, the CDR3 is TGTGCCAGCAGCTCGGGGGTTCCGGGACTAGCGGGAGGGTCCTACAATGAGCAGTTCTTC.

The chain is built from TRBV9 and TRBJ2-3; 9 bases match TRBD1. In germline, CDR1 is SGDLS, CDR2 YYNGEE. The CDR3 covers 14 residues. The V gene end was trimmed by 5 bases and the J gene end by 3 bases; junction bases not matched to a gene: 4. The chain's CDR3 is CASSEGTGTDTQYF. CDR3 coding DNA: TGTGCCAGCAGTGAAGGGACAGGGACAGATACGCAGTATTTT.

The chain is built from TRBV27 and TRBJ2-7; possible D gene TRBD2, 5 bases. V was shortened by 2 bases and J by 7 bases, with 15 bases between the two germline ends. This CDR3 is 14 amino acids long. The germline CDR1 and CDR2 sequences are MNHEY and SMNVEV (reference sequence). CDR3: CASSLGADLREQYF. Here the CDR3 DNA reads TGTGCCAGCAGTTTAGGAGCGGATCTACGGGAGCAGTACTTC.

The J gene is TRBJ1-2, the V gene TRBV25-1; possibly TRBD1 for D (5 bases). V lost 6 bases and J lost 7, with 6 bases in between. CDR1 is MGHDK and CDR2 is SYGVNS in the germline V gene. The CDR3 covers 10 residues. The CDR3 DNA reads TGTGCCAGCAGCAGGGTTGGCTACACCTTC. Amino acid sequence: CASSRVGYTF.

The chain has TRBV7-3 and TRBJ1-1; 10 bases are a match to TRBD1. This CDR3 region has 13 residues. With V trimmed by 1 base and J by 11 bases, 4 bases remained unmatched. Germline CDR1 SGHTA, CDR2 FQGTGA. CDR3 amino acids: CASSLRGTGAAFF. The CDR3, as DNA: TGTGCCAGCAGCTTAAGAGGGACAGGGGCCGCTTTCTTT.

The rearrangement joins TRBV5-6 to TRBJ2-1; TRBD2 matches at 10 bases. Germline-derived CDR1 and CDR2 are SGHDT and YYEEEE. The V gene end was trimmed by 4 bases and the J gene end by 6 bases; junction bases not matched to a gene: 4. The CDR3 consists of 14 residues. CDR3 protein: CASSPSGGVNEQFF. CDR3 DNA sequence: TGTGCCAGCAGCCCTAGCGGGGGAGTCAATGAGCAGTTCTTC.

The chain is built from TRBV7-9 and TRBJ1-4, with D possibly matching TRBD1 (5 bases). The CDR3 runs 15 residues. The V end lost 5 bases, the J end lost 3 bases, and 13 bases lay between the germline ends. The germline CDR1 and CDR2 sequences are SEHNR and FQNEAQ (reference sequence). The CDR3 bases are TGTGCCAGCAGCAAAGGTGGGGGGGCTAATGAAAAACTGTTTTTT. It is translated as CASSKGGGANEKLFF. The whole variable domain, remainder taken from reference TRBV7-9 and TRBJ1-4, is DTGVSQNPRHKITKRGQNVTFRCDPISEHNRLYWYRQTLGQGPEFLTYFQNEAQLEKSRLLSDRFSAERPKGSFSTLEIQRTEQGDSAMYLCASSKGGGANEKLFFGSGTQLSVL.

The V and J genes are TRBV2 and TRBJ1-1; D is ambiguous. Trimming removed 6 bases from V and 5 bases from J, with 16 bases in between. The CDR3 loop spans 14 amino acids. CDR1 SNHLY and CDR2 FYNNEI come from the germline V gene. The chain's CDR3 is CASRKTRDETEAFF. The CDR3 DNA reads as TGTGCCAGCAGAAAGACACGGGATGAGACTGAAGCTTTCTTT.

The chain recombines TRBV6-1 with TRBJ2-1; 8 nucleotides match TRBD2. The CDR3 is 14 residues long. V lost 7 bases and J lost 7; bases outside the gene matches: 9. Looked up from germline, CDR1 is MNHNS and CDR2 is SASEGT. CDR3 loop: CASMGLGFVNEQFF. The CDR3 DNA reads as TGTGCCAGCATGGGACTAGGGTTTGTGAATGAGCAGTTCTTC.

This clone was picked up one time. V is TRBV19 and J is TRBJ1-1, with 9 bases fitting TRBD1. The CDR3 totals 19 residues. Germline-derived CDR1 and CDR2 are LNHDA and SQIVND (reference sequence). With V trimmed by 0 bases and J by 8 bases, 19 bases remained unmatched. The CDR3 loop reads CASSIDLYRLKQGAGEAFF. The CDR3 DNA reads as TGTGCCAGTAGTATAGACCTATACCGCCTAAAACAGGGGGCAGGAGAAGCTTTCTTT.

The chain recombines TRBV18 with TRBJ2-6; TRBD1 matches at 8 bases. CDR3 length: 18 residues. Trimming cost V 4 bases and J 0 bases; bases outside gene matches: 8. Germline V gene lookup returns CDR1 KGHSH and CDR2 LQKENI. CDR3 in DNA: TGTGCCAGCTCACTCAGGACAGGGCCCGACTCTGGGGCCAACGTCCTGACTTTC. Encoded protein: CASSLRTGPDSGANVLTF.

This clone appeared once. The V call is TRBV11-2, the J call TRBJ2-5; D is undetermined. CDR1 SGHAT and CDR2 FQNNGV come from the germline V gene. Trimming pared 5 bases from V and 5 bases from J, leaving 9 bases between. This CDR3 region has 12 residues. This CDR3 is CASSPSVETQYF. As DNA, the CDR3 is TGTGCCAGCAGCCCGAGCGTGGAGACCCAGTACTTC.

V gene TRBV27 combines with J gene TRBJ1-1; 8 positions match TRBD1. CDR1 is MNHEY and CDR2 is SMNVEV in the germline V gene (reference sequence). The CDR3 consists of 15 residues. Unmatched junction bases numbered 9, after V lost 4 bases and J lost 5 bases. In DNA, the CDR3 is TGTGCCAGCAGTTCCGATACAGGGGGAATAACTGAAGCTTTCTTT. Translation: CASSSDTGGITEAFF.

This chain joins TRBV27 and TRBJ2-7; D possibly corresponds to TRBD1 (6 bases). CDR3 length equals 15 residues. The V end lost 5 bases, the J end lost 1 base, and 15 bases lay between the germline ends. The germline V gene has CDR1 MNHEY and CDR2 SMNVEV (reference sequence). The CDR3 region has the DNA TGTGCCAGCAGTCCCTCGGGGCAGGGGTCCTACGAGCAGTACTTC. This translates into CASSPSGQGSYEQYF.

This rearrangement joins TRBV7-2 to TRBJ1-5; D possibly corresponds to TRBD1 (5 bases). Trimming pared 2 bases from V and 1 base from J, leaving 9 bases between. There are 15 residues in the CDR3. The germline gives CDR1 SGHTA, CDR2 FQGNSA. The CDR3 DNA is TGTGCCAGCAGCTTACAGGGTGCGAGCAATCAGCCCCAGCATTTT. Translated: CASSLQGASNQPQHF. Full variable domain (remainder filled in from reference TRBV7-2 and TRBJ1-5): GAGVSQSPSNKVTEKGKDVELRCDPISGHTALYWYRQSLGQGLEFLIYFQGNSAPDKSGLPSDRFSAERTGGSVSTLTIQRTQQEDSAVYLCASSLQGASNQPQHFGDGTRLSIL.

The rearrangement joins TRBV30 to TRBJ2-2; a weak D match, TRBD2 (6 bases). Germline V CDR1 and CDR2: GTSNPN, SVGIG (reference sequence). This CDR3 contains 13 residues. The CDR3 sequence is CARTAGLSGELFF. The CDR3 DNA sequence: TGTGCTCGGACGGCGGGACTCAGCGGGGAGCTGTTTTTT.

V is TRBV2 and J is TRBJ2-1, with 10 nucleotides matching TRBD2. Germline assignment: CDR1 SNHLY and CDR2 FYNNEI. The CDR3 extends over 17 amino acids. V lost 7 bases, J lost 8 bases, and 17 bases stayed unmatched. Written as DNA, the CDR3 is TGTGCCAGCACCCCAAAATGGGGACTAGCGACAAGGGATGAGCAGTTCTTC. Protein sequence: CASTPKWGLATRDEQFF.

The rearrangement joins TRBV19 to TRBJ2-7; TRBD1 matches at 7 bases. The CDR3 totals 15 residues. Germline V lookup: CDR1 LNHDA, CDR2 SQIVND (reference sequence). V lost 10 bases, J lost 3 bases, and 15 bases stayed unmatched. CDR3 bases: TGTGCCACCAAGGGGGCTCGGGCAGGGAACTACGAGCAGTACTTC. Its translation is CATKGARAGNYEQYF.

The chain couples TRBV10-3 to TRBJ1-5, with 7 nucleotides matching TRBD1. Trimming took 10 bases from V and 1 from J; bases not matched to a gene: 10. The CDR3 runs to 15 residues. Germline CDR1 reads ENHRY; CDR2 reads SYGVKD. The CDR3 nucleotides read TGTGCCACGGGAGGGGGCGAAAGGAGCAATCAGCCCCAGCATTTT. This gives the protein CATGGGERSNQPQHF.